Listed here are 4 T cell receptor beta chains from one sample, sequenced in a study of CD8+CD57+ T cells in acquired aplastic anemia. It was patients with CD8+CD57+ cell expansion by flow cytometry who were chosen for sequencing. Genomic DNA provided the template from which TCR beta VDJ and CDR3 profiles were obtained. TCRdb ran MiXCR on the reads and lists one entry per CDR3 protein. The sample lists more than 150,000 distinct CDR3 sequences, under 55% seen once, with over 7.5% in the top ten. Sequenced: sorted CD4+, CD8+, or CD8+CD57+ T cells (not recorded which) from PBMCs. Receptor source: a human donor with aplastic anemia.

This clonotype was seen a handful of times. It is likely a read error, because the conserved phenylalanine at the end of the CDR3 is missing. The limits of the CDR3 on the DNA are not certain, so only TCRdb's listed CDR3 is given. CDR3 sequence: CSARDLQGVLAL. The chain joins TRBV20-1 to TRBJ2-7; the table's D call of TRBD1 was not tested on the DNA. The CDR3 has 12 residues if both end residues are counted. CDR1 is DFQATT and CDR2 is SNEGSKA in the germline V gene (reference sequence).

In DNA, the CDR3 is TGTGCCTGCCGAAGGGACACAGATACGCAGTATTTT. The encoded protein is CACRRDTDTQYF. The V call is TRBV7-9, the J call TRBJ2-3; D is undetermined. V dropped 11 bases and J dropped 2 bases, with 11 bases sitting between them. The germline V gene has CDR1 SEHNR and CDR2 FQNEAQ (reference sequence). The CDR3 has 12 residues.

The table lists this clonotype with a count of one. The germline gene is not matched at one end of the junction; a read error may be the cause. The chain has TRBV19 and TRBJ2-3; D remains ambiguous. From germline, CDR1 is LNHDA and CDR2 SQIVND (reference sequence). The CDR3 sequence is 15 residues long. DNA for the CDR3: TGTGCCGGTAGTATAGGCCCCCTTGGCACAGATACGCAGTATTTT. Translation: CAGSIGPLGTDTQYF.

The CDR3 loop is CASSLTQGTGYTF. CDR3 coding DNA: TGCGCCAGCAGCTTGACTCAGGGGACTGGCTACACCTTC. V is TRBV5-1 and J is TRBJ1-2; maybe TRBD1 (6 bases). V was trimmed by 1 base and J by 7 bases, leaving 11 bases between them. Germline V gene lookup returns CDR1 SGHRS and CDR2 YFSETQ. The CDR3 consists of 13 residues. The entire variable domain, with the rest obtained from reference TRBV5-1 and TRBJ1-2, is as follows: KAGVTQTPRYLIKTRGQQVTLSCSPISGHRSVSWYQQTPGQGLQFLFEYFSETQRNKGNFPGRFSGRQFSNSRSEMNVSTLELGDSALYLCASSLTQGTGYTFGSGTRLTVV.